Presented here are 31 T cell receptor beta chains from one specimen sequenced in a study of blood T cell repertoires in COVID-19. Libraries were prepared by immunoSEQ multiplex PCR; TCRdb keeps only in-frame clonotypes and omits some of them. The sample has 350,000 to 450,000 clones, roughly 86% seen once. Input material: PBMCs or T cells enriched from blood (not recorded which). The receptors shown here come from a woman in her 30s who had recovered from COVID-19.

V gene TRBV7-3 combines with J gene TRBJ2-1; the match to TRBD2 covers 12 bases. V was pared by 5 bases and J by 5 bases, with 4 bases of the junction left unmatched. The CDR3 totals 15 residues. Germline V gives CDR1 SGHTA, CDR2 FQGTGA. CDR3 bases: TGTGCCAGCAGCCTAGGACTAGCGGGACACAATGAGCAGTTCTTC. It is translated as CASSLGLAGHNEQFF.

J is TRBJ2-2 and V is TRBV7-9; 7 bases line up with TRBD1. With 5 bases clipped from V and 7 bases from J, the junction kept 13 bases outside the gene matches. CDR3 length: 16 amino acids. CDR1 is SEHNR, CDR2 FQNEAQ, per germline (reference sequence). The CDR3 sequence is CASSPTGPPRSGELFF. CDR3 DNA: TGTGCCAGCAGCCCGACAGGGCCCCCTCGGAGCGGGGAGCTGTTTTTT.

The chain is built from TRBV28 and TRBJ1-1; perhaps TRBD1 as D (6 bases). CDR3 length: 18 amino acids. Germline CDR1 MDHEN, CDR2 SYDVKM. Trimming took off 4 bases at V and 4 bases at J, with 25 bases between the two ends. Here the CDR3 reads CASSSGRWGAGGGTEAFF. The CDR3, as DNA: TGTGCCAGCAGTTCCGGCAGGTGGGGGGCGGGAGGTGGCACTGAAGCTTTCTTT.

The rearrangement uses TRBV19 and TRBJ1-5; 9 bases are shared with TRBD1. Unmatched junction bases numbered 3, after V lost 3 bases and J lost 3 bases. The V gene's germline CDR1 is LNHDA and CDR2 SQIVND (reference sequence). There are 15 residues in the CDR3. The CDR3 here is CASSIGQGFNQPQHF. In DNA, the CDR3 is TGTGCCAGTAGTATTGGACAGGGGTTCAATCAGCCCCAGCATTTT.

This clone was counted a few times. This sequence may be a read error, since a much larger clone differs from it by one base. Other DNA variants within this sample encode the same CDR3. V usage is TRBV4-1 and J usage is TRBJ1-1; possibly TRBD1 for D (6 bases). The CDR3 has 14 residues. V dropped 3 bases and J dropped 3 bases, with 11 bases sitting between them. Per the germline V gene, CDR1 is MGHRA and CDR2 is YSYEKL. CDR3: CASSHSQGYTEAFF. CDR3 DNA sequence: TGCGCCAGCAGCCACTCACAGGGATACACTGAAGCTTTCTTT.

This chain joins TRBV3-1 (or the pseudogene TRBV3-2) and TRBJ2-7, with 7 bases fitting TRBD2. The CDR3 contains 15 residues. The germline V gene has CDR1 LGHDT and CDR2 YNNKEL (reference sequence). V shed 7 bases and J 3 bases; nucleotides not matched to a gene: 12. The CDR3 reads CASTKGAGVNYEQYF. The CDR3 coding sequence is TGTGCCAGCACCAAAGGGGCGGGAGTCAACTACGAGCAGTACTTC.

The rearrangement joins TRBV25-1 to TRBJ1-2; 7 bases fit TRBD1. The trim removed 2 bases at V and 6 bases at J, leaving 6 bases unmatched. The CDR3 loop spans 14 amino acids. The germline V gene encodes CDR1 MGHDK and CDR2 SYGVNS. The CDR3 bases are TGTGCCAGCAGTGAAAGGGGGGACAGAAATGGCTACACCTTC. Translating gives CASSERGDRNGYTF.

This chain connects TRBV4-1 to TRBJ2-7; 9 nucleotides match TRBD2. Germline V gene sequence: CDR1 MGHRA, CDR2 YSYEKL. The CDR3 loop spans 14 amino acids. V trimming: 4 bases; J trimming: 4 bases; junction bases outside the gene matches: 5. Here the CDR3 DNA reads TGCGCCAGCAGCCTATGGACTAGCGTTTACGAGCAGTACTTC. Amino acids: CASSLWTSVYEQYF.

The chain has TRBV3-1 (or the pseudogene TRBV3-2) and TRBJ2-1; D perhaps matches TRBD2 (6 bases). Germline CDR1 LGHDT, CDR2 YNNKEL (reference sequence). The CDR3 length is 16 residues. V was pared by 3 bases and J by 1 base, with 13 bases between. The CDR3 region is CASSHREAGSYNEQFF. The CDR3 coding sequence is TGTGCCAGCAGCCATAGGGAGGCCGGGTCCTACAATGAGCAGTTCTTC.

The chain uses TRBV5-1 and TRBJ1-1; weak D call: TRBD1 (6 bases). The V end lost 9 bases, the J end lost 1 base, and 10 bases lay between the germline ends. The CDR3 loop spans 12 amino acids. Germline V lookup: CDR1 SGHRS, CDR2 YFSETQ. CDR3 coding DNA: TGCGCCACATCGACAGGGAACACTGAAGCTTTCTTT. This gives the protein CATSTGNTEAFF.

The CDR3 DNA reads TGTGCCAGCAGCCAGATCCGGGACAGCTACGAGCAGTACTTC. Its protein product is CASSQIRDSYEQYF. The rearrangement joins TRBV3-1 (or the pseudogene TRBV3-2) to TRBJ2-7, with 7 bases lining up with TRBD1. J gave up 3 bases and V 3 bases, and 5 bases lay outside the gene matches. Germline assignment: CDR1 LGHDT and CDR2 YNNKEL (reference sequence). The CDR3 loop spans 14 amino acids.

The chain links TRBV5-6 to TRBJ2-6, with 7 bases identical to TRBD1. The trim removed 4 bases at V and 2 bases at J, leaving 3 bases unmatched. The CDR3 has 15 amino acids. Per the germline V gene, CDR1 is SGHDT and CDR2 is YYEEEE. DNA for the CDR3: TGTGCCAGCAGCCGACAGGGCCCTGGGGCCAACGTCCTGACTTTC. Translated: CASSRQGPGANVLTF.

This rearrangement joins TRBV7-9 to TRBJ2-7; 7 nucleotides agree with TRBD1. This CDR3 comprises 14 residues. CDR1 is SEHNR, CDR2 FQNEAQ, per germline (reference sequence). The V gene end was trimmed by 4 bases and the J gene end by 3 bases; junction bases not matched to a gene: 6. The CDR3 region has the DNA TGTGCCAGCAGCTCTTGGACAGGAAACTACGAGCAGTACTTC. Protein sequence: CASSSWTGNYEQYF. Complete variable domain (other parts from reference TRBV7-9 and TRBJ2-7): DTGVSQNPRHKITKRGQNVTFRCDPISEHNRLYWYRQTLGQGPEFLTYFQNEAQLEKSRLLSDRFSAERPKGSFSTLEIQRTEQGDSAMYLCASSSWTGNYEQYFGPGTRLTVT.

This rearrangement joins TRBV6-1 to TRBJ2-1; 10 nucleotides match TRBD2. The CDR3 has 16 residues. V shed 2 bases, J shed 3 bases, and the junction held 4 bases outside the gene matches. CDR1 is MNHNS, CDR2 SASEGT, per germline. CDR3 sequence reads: CASSETSGTFYNEQFF. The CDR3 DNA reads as TGTGCCAGCAGTGAAACTAGCGGGACCTTCTACAATGAGCAGTTCTTC.

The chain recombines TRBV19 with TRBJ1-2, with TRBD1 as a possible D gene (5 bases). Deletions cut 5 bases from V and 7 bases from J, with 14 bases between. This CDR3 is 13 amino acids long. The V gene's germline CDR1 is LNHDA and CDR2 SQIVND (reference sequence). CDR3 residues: CASSDSDSSGYTF. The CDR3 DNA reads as TGTGCCAGTAGTGATTCCGACAGTAGTGGCTACACCTTC.

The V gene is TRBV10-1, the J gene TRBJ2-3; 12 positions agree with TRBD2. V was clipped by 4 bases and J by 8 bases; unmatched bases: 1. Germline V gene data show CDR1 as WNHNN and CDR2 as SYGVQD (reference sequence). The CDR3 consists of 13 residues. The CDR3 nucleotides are TGCGCCAGCAGTGGACTAGCGGGAGTTACGCAGTATTTT. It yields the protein CASSGLAGVTQYF.

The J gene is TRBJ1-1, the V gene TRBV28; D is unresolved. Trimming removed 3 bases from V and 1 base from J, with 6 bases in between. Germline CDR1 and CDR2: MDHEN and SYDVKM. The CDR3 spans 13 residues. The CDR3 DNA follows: TGTGCCAGCAGTTTGTCCTGGAACACTGAAGCTTTCTTT. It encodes CASSLSWNTEAFF.

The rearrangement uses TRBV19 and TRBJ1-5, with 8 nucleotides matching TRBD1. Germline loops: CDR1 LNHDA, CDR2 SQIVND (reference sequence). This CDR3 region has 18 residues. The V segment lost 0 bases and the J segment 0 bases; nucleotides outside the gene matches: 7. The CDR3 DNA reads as TGTGCCAGTAGTATAGAAGGGACAGGAGAATATAGCAATCAGCCCCAGCATTTT. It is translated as CASSIEGTGEYSNQPQHF.

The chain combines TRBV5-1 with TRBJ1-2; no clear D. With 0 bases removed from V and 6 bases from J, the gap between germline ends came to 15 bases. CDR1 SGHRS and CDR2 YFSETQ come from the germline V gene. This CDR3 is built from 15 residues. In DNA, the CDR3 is TGCGCCAGCAGCTTGGAACCAGGATCCGGAAATGGCTACACCTTC. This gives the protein CASSLEPGSGNGYTF. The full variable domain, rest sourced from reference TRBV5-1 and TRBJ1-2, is KAGVTQTPRYLIKTRGQQVTLSCSPISGHRSVSWYQQTPGQGLQFLFEYFSETQRNKGNFPGRFSGRQFSNSRSEMNVSTLELGDSALYLCASSLEPGSGNGYTFGSGTRLTVV.

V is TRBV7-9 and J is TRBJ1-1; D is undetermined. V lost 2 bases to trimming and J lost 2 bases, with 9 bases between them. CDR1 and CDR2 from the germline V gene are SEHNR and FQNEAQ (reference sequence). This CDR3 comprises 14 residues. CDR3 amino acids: CASSLLPGNTEAFF. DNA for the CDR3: TGTGCCAGCAGCTTACTCCCGGGAAACACTGAAGCTTTCTTT.

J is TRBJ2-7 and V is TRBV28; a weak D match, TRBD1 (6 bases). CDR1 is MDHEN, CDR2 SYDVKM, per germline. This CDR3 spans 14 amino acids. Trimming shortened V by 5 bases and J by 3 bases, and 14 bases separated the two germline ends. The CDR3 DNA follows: TGTGCCAGCAGTACAGACCAGGGGAACTACGAGCAGTACTTC. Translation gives CASSTDQGNYEQYF.

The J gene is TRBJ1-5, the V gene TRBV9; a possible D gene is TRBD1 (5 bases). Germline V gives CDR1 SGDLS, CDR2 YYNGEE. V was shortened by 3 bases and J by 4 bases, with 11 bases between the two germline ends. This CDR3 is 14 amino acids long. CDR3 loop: CASSADDRNQPQHF. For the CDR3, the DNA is TGTGCCAGCAGCGCCGATGACAGAAATCAGCCCCAGCATTTT.

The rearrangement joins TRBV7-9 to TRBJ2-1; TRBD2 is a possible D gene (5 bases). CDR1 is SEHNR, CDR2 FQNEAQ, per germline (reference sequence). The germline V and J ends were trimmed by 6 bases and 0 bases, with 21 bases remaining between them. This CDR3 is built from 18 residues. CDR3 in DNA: TGTGCCAGCAGTAGTAATCCACGGGATTTTAGCTCCTACAATGAGCAGTTCTTC. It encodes CASSSNPRDFSSYNEQFF.

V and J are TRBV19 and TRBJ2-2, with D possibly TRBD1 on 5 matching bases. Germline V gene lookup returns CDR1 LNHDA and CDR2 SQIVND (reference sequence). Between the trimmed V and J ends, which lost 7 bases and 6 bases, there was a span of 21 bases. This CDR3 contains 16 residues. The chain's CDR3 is CASNQQPQGRAGELFF. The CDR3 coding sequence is TGTGCCAGTAATCAACAGCCCCAGGGAAGGGCCGGGGAGCTGTTTTTT.

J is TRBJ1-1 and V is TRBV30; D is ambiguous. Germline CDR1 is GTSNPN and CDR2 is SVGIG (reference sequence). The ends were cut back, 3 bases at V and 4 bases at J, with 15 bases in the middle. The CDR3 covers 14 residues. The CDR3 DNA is TGTGCCTGGAGAATGCCCCTAGTGGGCACTGAAGCTTTCTTT. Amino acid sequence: CAWRMPLVGTEAFF.

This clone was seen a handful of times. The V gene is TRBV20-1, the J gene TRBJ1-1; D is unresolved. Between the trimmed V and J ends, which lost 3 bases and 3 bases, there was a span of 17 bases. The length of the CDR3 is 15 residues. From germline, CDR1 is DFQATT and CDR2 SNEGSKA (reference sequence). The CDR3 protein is CSASKVAVVDTEAFF. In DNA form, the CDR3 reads TGCAGTGCTAGTAAAGTGGCCGTGGTTGACACTGAAGCTTTCTTT.

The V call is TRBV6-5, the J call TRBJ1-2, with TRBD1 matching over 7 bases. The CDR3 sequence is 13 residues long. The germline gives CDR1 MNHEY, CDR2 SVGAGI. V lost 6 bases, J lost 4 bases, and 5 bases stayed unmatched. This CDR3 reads CASSWTGGYGYTF. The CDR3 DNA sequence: TGTGCCAGCAGCTGGACAGGCGGCTATGGCTACACCTTC.

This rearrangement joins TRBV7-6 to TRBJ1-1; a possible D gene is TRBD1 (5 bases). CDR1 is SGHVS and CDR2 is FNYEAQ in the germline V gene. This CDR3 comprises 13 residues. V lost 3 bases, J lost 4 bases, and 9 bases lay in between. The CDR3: CASSLGQSTEAFF. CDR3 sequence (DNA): TGTGCCAGCAGCTTGGGGCAGTCCACTGAAGCTTTCTTT.

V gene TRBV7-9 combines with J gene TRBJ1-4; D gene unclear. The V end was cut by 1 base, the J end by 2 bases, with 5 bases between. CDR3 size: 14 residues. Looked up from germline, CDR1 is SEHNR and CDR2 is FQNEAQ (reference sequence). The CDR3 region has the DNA TGTGCCAGCAGCTTAGGAGTTACTAATGAAAAACTGTTTTTT. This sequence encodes CASSLGVTNEKLFF.

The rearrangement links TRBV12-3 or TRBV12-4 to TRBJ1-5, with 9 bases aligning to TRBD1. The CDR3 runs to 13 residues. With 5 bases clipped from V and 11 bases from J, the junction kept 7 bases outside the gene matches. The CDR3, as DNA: TGTGCCAGCAGTAGGACAGGGGAGGGCGCCCAGCATTTT. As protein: CASSRTGEGAQHF.

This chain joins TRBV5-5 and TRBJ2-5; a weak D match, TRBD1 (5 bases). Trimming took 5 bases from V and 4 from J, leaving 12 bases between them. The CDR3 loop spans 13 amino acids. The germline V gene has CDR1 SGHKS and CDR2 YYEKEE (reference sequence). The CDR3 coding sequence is TGTGCCAGCAGATATACAGGTGGAGAGACCCAGTACTTC. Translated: CASRYTGGETQYF.